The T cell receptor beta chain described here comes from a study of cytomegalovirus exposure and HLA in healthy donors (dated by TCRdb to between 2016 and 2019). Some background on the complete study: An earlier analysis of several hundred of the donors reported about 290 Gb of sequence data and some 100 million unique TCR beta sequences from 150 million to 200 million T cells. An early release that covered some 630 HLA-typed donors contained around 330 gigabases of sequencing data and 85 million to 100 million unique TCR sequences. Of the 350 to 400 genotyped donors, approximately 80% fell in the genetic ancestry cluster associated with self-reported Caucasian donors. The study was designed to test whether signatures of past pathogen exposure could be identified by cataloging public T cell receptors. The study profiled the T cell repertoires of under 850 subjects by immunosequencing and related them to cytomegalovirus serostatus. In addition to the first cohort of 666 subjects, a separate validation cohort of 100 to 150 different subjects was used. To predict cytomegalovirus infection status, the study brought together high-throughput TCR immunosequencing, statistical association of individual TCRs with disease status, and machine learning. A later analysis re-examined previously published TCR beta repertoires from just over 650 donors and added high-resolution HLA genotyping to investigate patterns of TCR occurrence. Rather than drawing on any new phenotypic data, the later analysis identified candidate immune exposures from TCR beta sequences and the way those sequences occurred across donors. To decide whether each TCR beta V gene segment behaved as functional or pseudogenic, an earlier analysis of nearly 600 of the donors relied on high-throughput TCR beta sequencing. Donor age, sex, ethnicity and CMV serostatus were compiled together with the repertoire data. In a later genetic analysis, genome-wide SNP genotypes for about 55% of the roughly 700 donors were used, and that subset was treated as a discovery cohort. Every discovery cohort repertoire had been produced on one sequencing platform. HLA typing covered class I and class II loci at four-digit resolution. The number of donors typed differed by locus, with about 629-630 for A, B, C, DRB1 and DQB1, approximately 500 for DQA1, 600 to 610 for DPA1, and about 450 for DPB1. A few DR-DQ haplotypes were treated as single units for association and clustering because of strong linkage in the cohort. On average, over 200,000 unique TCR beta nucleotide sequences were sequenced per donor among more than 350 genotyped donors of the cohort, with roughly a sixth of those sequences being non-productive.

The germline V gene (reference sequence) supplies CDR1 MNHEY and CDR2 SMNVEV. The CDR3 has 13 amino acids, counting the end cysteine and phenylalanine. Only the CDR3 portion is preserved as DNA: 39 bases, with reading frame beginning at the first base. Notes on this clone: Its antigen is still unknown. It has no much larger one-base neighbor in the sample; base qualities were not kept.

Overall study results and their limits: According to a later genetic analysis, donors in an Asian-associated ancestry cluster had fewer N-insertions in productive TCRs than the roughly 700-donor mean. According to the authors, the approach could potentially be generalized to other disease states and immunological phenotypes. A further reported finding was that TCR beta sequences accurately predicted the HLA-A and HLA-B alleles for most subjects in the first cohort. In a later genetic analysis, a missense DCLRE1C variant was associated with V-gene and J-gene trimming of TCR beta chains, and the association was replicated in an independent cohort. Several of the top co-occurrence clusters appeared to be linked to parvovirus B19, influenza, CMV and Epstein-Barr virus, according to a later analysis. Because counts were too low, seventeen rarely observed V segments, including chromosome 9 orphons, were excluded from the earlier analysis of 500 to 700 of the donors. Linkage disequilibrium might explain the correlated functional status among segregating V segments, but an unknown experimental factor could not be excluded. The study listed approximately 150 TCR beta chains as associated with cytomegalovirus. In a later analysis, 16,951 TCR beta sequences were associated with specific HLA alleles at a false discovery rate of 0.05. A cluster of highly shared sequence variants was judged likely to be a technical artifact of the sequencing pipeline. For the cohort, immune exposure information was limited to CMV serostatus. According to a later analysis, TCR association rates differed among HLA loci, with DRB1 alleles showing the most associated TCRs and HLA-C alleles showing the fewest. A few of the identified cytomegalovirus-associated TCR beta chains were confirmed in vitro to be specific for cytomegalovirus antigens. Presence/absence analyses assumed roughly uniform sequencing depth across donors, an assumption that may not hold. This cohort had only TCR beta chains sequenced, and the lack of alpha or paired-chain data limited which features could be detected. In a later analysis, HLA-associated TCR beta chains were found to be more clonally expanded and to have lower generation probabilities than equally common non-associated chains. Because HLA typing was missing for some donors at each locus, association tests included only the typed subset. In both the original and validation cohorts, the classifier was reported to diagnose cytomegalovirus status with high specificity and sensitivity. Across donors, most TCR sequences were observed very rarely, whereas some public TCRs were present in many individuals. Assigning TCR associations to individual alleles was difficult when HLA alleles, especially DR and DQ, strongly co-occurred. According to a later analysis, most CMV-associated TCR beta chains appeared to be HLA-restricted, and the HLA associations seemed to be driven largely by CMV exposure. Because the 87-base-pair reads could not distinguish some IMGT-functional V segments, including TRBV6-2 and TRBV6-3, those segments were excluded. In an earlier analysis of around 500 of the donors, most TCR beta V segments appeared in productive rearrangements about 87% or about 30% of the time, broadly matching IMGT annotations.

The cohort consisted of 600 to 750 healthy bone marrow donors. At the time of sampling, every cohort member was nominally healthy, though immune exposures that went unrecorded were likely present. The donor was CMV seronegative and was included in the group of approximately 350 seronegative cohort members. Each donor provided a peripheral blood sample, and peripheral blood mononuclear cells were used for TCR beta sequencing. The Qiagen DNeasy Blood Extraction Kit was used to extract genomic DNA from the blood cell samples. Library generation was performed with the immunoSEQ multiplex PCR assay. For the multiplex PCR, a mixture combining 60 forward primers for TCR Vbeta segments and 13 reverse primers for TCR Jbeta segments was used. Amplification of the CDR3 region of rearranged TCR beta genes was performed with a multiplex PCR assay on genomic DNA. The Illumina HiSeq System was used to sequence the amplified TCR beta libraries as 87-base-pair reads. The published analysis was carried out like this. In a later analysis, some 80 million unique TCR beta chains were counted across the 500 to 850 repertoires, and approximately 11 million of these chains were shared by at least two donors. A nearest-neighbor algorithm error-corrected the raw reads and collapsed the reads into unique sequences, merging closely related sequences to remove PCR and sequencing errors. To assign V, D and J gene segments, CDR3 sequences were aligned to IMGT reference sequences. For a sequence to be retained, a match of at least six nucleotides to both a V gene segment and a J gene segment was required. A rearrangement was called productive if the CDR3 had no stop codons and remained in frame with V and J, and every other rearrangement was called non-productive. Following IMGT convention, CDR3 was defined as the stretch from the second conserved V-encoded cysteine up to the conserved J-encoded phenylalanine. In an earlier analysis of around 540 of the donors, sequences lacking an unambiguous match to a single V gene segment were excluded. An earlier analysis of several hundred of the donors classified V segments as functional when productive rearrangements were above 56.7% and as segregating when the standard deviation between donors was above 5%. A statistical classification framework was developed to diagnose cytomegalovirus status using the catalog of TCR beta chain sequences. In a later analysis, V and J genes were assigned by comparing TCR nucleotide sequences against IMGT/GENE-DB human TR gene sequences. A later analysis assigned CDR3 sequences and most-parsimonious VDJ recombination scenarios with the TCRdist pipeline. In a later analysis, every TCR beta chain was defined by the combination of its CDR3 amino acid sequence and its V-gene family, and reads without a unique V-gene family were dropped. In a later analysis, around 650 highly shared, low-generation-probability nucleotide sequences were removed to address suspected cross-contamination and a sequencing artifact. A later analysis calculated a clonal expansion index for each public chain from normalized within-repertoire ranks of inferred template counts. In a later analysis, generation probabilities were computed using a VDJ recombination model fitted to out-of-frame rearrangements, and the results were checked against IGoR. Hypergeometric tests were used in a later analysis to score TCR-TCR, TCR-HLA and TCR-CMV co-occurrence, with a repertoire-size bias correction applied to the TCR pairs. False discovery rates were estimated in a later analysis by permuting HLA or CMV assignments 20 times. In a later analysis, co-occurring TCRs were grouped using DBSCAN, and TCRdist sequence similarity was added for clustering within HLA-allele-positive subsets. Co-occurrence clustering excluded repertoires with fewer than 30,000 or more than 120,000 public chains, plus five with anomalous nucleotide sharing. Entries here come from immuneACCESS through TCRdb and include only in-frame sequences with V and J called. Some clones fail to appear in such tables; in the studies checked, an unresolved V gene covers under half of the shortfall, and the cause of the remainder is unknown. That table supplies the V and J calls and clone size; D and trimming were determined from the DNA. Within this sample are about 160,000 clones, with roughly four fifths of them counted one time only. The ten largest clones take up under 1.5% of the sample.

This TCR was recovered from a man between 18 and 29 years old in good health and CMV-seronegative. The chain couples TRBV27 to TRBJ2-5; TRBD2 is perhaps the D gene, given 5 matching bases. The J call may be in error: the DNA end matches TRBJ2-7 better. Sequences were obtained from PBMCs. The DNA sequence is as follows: TGTGCCAGCAGTTTGAGTCTAGGAGGCGAGCAGTACTTC. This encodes CASSLSLGGEQYF.